These 9 T cell receptor beta chains originate from one sample sequenced in a study of beta chain features in type 1 diabetes. The sequenced template was cDNA made from the entire isolated RNA. The method was immunoSEQ multiplex PCR; TCRdb's version includes in-frame clones alone and lacks a portion of them. The table includes roughly 130,000 clones, 16% detected once. Study-wide results and caveats: TCRB CDR3 length was moderately but significantly reduced in all four CD4+ subsets of Type 1 diabetes patients.

Antigens of these TCRs are unknown. Sequenced input: central memory CD4+ T cells from blood. These receptors all stem from a man in his thirties or forties with type 1 diabetes.

This clone has just a few counts. The chain carries TRBV2 and TRBJ2-5; D is unresolved. There are 18 residues in the CDR3. CDR1 SNHLY and CDR2 FYNNEI come from the germline V gene. Trimming cost V 2 bases and J 1 base, with 20 bases left between them. CDR3 region: CASSELGRQSLVQETQYF. DNA for the CDR3: TGTGCCAGCAGTGAATTGGGCAGGCAATCTCTCGTCCAAGAGACCCAGTACTTC.

The V and J genes are TRBV14 and TRBJ1-6; D remains unclear. V lost 4 bases to trimming and J lost 10 bases, with 17 bases between them. Germline V lookup: CDR1 SGHDN, CDR2 FVKESK. This CDR3 contains 15 residues. CDR3 DNA sequence: TGTGCCAGCAGCCTGTTAGGACTAGGGCACTCACCCCTCCACTTT. Translating gives CASSLLGLGHSPLHF.

J is TRBJ2-1 and V is TRBV5-1; the D gene is possibly TRBD2 (7 bases). V was pared by 0 bases and J by 8 bases, with 24 bases between. CDR3 length equals 18 residues. Germline CDR1 SGHRS, CDR2 YFSETQ. CDR3 in amino acids: CASSLEGSAGARSHEQFF. The CDR3 nucleotides are TGCGCCAGCAGCTTGGAGGGTTCGGCGGGGGCGCGAAGTCATGAGCAGTTCTTC. The whole variable domain, remainder taken from reference TRBV5-1 and TRBJ2-1, is KAGVTQTPRYLIKTRGQQVTLSCSPISGHRSVSWYQQTPGQGLQFLFEYFSETQRNKGNFPGRFSGRQFSNSRSEMNVSTLELGDSALYLCASSLEGSAGARSHEQFFGPGTRLTVL.

This clone has a handful of counts. The chain uses TRBV14 and TRBJ2-6, with D possibly being TRBD1 (5 bases). Germline assignment: CDR1 SGHDN and CDR2 FVKESK. Trimming shortened V by 0 bases and J by 4 bases, and 7 bases separated the two germline ends. The CDR3 consists of 15 residues. DNA for the CDR3: TGTGCCAGCAGCCAAGACAGGGCCGGGGCCAACGTCCTGACTTTC. Translation: CASSQDRAGANVLTF.

The gene calls are TRBV30 and TRBJ1-6; no firm D call. The germline V gene has CDR1 GTSNPN and CDR2 SVGIG (reference sequence). The ends were cut back, 3 bases at V and 6 bases at J, with 18 bases in the middle. This CDR3 spans 16 amino acids. CDR3 DNA: TGTGCCTGGAGCGGCCGCGGGCCCACATTTAATTCACCCCTCCACTTT. It translates to CAWSGRGPTFNSPLHF.

CDR3 bases: TGCTCCGTAACATGGACAGGGGATGAGCAGTTCTTC. This gives the protein CSVTWTGDEQFF. The V and J genes are TRBV29-1 and TRBJ2-1; 9 bases fit TRBD1. Germline V lookup: CDR1 SQVTM, CDR2 ANQGSEA. The CDR3 contains 12 residues.

This clone has more than one count but fewer than ten. V is TRBV4-3 and J is TRBJ1-4; D not certain. Trimming shortened V by 3 bases and J by 8 bases, and 16 bases separated the two germline ends. CDR3 size: 15 residues. Germline V gene lookup returns CDR1 LGHNA and CDR2 YSLEER. The CDR3 loop is CASSHSGSEGEKLFF. For the CDR3, the DNA is TGCGCCAGCAGCCATTCAGGATCCGAGGGCGAAAAACTGTTTTTT.

The chain links TRBV9 to TRBJ1-3; tentative D call: TRBD1 (6 bases). Germline CDR1 SGDLS, CDR2 YYNGEE. With 4 bases removed from V and 2 bases from J, the gap between germline ends came to 19 bases. The CDR3 extends over 17 amino acids. The CDR3 region has the DNA TGTGCCAGCAGCTTCGTCCCGCCAGGGGCCCCTGGAAACACCATATATTTT. It specifies CASSFVPPGAPGNTIYF.

This clone showed up just a few times. The rearrangement links TRBV7-2 to TRBJ1-1; D ambiguous. The CDR3 has 15 residues. The germline gives CDR1 SGHTA, CDR2 FQGNSA. Deletions cut 0 bases from V and 1 base from J, with 9 bases between. In DNA, the CDR3 is TGTGCCAGCAGCTTAGCGGCGGGCTCGAACACTGAAGCTTTCTTT. Translated, it gives CASSLAAGSNTEAFF.